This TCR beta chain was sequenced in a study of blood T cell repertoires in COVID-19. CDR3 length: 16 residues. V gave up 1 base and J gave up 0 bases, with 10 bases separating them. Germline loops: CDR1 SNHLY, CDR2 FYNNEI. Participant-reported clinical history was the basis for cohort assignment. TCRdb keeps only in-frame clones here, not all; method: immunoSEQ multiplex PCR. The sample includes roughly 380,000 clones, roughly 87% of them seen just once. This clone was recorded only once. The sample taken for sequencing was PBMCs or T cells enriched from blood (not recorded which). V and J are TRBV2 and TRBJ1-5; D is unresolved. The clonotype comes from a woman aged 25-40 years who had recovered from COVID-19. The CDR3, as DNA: TGTGCCAGCAGTGAAGTATGGAGGGATAGCAATCAGCCCCAGCATTTT. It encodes CASSEVWRDSNQPQHF.